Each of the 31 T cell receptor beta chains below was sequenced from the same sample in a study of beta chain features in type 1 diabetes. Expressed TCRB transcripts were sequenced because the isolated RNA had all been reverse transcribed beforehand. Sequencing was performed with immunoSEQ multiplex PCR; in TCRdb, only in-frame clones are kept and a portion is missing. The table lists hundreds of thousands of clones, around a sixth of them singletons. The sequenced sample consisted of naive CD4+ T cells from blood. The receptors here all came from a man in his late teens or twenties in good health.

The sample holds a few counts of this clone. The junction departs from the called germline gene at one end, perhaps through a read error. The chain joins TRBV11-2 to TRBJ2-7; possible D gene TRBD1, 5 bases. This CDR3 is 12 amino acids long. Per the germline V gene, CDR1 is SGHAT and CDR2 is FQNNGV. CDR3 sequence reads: CASSLDSNEQYF. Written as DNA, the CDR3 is TGTGCCAGCAGCCTAGACAGCAACGAGCAGTACTTC.

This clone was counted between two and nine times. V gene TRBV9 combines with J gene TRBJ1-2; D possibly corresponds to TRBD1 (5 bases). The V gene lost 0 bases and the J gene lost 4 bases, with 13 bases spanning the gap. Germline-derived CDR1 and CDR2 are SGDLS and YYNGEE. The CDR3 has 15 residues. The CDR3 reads CASSVDPGGVYGYTF. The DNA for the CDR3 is TGTGCCAGCAGCGTAGACCCCGGGGGGGTCTATGGCTACACCTTC.

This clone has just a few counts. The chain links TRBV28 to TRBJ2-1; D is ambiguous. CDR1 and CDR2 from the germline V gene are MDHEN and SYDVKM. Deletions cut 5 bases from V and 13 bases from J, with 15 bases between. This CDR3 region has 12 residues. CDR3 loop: CASSLPISGQFF. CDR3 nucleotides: TGTGCCAGCAGTCTTCCGATCTCGGGTCAGTTCTTC.

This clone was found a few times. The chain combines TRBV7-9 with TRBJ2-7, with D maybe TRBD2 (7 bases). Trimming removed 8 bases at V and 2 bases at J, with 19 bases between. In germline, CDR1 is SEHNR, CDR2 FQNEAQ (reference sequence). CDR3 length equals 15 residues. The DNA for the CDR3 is TGTGCCAGCTCCCCGCGGGGAGGGGACACCTACGAGCAGTACTTC. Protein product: CASSPRGGDTYEQYF.

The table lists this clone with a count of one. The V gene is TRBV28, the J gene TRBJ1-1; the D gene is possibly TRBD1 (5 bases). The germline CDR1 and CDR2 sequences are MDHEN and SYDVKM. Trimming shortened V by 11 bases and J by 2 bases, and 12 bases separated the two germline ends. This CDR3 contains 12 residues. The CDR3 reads CAASGGNTEAFF. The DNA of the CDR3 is TGTGCCGCCTCGGGGGGAAACACTGAAGCTTTCTTT.

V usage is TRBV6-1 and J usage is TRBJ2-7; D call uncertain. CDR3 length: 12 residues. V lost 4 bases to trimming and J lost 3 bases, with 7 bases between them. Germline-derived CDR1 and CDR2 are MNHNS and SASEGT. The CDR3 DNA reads TGTGCCAGCAGTGGTGACATCTACGAGCAGTACTTC. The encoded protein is CASSGDIYEQYF.

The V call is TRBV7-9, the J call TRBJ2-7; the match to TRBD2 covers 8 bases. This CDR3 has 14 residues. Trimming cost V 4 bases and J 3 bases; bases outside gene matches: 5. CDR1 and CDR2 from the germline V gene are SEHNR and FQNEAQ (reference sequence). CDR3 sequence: CASSSASGRYEQYF. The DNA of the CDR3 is TGTGCCAGCAGCTCGGCTAGCGGGCGCTACGAGCAGTACTTC.

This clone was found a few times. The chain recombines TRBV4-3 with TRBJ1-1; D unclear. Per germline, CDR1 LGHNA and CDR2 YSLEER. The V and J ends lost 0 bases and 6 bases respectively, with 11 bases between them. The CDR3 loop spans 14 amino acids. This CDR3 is CASSQETNLAEAFF. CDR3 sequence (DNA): TGCGCCAGCAGCCAAGAGACTAACTTGGCTGAAGCTTTCTTT.

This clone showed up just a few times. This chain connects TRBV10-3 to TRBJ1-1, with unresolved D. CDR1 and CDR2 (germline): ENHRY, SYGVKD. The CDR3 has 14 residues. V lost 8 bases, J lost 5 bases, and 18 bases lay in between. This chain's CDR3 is CAIGLIAQRTEAFF. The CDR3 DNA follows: TGTGCCATCGGCTTGATAGCCCAGAGGACTGAAGCTTTCTTT.

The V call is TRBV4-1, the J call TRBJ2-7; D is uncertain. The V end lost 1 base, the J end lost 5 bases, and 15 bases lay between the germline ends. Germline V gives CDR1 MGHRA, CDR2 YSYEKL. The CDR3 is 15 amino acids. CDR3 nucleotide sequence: TGCGCCAGCAGCCAAGTGGCACGCTTAAGCCACGAGCAGTACTTC. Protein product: CASSQVARLSHEQYF.

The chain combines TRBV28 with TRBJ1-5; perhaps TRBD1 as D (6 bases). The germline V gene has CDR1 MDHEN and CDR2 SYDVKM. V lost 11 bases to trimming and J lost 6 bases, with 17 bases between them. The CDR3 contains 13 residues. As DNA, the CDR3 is TGTGCCGCATGGGGGGCAGTAGTTCAGCCCCAGCATTTT. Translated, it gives CAAWGAVVQPQHF. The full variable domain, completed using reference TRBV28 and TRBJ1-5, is DVKVTQSSRYLVKRTGEKVFLECVQDMDHENMFWYRQDPGLGLRLIYFSYDVKMKEKGDIPEGYSVSREKKERFSLILESASTNQTSMYLCAAWGAVVQPQHFGDGTRLSIL.

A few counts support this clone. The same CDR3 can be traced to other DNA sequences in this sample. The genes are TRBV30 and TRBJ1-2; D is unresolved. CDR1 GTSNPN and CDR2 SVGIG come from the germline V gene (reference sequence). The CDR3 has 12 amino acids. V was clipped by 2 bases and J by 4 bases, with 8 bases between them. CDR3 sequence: CAWSRTGYGYTF. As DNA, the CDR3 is TGTGCCTGGAGTAGAACCGGCTATGGCTACACCTTC. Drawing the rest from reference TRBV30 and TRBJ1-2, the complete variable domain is SQTIHQWPATLVQPVGSPLSLECTVEGTSNPNLYWYRQAAGRGLQLLFYSVGIGQISSEVPQNLSASRPQDRQFILSSKKLLLSDSGFYLCAWSRTGYGYTFGSGTRLTVV.

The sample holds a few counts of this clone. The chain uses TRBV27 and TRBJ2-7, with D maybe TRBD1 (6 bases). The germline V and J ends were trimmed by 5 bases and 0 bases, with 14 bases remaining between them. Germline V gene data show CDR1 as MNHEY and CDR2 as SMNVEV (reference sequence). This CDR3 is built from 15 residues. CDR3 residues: CASSPAARGSYEQYF. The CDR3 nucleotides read TGTGCCAGCAGTCCTGCGGCCAGGGGCTCCTACGAGCAGTACTTC.

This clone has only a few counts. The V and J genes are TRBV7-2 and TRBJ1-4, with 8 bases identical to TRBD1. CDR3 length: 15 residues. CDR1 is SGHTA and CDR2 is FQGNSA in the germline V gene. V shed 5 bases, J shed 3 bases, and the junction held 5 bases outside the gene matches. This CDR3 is CASSLQGVANEKLFF. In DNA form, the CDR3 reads TGTGCCAGCAGCCTACAGGGGGTAGCTAATGAAAAACTGTTTTTT.

CDR3 region: CASSIWTSEYNEQFF. CDR3 in DNA: TGTGCCAGTAGTATTTGGACTAGCGAGTACAATGAGCAGTTCTTC. V is TRBV19 and J is TRBJ2-1, with 9 positions matching TRBD2. With 3 bases clipped from V and 4 bases from J, the junction kept 4 bases outside the gene matches. The germline CDR1 and CDR2 sequences are LNHDA and SQIVND (reference sequence). The CDR3 covers 15 residues. Based on the CDR3 plus reference TRBV19 and TRBJ2-1, the full variable domain is DGGITQSPKYLFRKEGQNVTLSCEQNLNHDAMYWYRQDPGQGLRLIYYSQIVNDFQKGDIAEGYSVSREKKESFPLTVTSAQKNPTAFYLCASSIWTSEYNEQFFGPGTRLTVL.

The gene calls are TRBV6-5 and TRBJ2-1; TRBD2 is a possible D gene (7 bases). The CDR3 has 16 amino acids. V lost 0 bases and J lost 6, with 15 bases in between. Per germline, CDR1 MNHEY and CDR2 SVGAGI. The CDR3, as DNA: TGTGCCAGCAGTTACTCGTACGGGGGGCTCATCAATGAGCAGTTCTTC. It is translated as CASSYSYGGLINEQFF.

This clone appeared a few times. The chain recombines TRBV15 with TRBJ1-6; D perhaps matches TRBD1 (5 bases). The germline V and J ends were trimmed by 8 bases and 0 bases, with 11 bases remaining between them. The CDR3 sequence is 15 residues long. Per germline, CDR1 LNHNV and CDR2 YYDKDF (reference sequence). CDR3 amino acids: CATLLGGSYNSPLHF. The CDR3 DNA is TGTGCCACCCTTCTCGGGGGCTCCTATAATTCACCCCTCCACTTT.

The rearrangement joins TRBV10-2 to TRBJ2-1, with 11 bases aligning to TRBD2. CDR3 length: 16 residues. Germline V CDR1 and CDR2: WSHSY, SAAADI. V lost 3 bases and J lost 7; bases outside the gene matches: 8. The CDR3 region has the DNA TGCGCCAGCAGTGACCCACTAGCGGGAGTAGGGAATGAGCAGTTCTTC. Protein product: CASSDPLAGVGNEQFF.

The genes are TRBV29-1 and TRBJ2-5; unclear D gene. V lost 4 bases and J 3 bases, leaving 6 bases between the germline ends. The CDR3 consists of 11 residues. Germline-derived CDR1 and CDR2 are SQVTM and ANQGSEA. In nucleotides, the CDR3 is TGCAGCGTTGCGACAAAAGAGACCCAGTACTTC. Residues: CSVATKETQYF.

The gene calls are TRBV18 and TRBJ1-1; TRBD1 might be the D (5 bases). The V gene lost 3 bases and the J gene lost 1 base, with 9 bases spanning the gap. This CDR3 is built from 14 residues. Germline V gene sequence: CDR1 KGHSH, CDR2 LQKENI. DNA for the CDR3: TGTGCCAGCTCACCCAAAGGGGAGAACACTGAAGCTTTCTTT. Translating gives CASSPKGENTEAFF.

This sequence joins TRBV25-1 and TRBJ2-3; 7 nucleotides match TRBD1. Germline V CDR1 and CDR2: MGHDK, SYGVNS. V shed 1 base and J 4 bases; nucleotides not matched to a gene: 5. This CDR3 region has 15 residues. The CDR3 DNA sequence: TGTGCCAGCAGTGAATGGACAGGCCATCCAGATACGCAGTATTTT. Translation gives CASSEWTGHPDTQYF.

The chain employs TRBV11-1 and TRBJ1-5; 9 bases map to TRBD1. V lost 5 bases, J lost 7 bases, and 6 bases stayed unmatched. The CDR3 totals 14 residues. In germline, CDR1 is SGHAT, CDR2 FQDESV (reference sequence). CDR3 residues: CASSADRGGQPQHF. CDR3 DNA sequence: TGTGCCAGCAGCGCGGACAGGGGAGGCCAGCCCCAGCATTTT.

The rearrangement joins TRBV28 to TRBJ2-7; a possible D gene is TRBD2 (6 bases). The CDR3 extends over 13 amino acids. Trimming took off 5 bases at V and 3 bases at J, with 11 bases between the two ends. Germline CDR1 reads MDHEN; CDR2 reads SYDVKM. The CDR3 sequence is CASSPRGGYEQYF. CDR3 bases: TGTGCCAGCAGTCCACGGGGAGGCTACGAGCAGTACTTC. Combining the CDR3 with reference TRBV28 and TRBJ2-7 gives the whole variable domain DVKVTQSSRYLVKRTGEKVFLECVQDMDHENMFWYRQDPGLGLRLIYFSYDVKMKEKGDIPEGYSVSREKKERFSLILESASTNQTSMYLCASSPRGGYEQYFGPGTRLTVT.

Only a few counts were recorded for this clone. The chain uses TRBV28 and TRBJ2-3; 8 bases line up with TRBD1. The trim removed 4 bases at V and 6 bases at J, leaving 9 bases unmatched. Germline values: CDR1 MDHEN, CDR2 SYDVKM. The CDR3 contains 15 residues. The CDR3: CASSSGQGLRDTQYF. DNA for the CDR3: TGTGCCAGCAGTTCAGGACAGGGACTCAGGGATACGCAGTATTTT.

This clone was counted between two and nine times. The CDR3 loop reads CASSIDGGRVVGNEQFF. The CDR3 DNA is TGTGCCAGTAGTATAGACGGCGGGAGGGTAGTTGGCAATGAGCAGTTCTTC. V usage is TRBV19 and J usage is TRBJ2-1; 9 nucleotides match TRBD2. V lost 0 bases and J lost 6; bases outside the gene matches: 9. Germline values: CDR1 LNHDA, CDR2 SQIVND (reference sequence). This CDR3 region has 17 residues.

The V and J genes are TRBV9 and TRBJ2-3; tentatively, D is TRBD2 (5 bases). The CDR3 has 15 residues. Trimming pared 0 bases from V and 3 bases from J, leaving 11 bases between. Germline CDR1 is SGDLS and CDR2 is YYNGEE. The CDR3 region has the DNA TGTGCCAGCAGCGTAGCGGGATTTTATACAGATACGCAGTATTTT. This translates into CASSVAGFYTDTQYF.

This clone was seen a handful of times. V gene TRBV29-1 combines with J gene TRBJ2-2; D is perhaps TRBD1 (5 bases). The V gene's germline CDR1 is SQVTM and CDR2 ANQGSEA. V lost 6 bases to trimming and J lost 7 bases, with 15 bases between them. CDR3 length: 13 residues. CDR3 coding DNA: TGCAGCGTCCTGGGGCAGTTAAACGGGGAGCTGTTTTTT. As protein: CSVLGQLNGELFF.

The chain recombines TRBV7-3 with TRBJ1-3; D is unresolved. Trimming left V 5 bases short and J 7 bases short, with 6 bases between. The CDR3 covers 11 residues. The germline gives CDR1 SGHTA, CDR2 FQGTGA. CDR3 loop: CASSAGNTIYF. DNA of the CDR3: TGTGCCAGCAGCGCGGGGAACACCATATATTTT.

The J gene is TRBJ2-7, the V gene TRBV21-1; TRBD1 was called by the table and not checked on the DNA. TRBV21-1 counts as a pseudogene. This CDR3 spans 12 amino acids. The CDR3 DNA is TGTGCCACGGGACAGGGTACCTACGAGCAGTACTTC. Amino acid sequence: CATGQGTYEQYF.

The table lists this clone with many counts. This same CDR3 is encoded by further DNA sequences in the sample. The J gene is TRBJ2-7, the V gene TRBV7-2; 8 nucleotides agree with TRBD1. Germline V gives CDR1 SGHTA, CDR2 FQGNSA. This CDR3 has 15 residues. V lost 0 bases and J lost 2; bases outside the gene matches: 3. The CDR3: CASSLAGTGAYEQYF. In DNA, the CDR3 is TGTGCCAGCAGCTTAGCTGGGACAGGAGCCTACGAGCAGTACTTC.

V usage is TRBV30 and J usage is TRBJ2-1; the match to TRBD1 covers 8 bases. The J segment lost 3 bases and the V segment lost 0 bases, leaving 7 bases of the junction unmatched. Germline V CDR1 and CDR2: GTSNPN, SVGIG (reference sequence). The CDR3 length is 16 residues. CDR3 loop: CAWSVRGQAIYNEQFF. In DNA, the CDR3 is TGTGCCTGGAGTGTACGGGGACAGGCTATCTACAATGAGCAGTTCTTC.